The 18 T cell receptor beta chains presented below share a single source sample, sequenced in a study of blood T cell repertoires in COVID-19. Measured with immunoSEQ multiplex PCR; TCRdb has only the in-frame clones, and not every one. The sample carries fewer than 35,000 clones, under 95% recorded once. Sequenced sample: peripheral blood. The receptor set was obtained from a man aged 70-80 years with active or convalescent COVID-19.

The genes are TRBV5-1 and TRBJ2-3; the match to TRBD1 covers 7 bases. There are 16 residues in the CDR3. Germline V lookup: CDR1 SGHRS, CDR2 YFSETQ. Losses at the gene ends were 6 bases for V and 4 bases for J; bases not matched to a gene: 14. The CDR3 region has the DNA TGCGCCAGCAATATAATCCGGGACAGCGAGGCAGATACGCAGTATTTT. Encoded protein: CASNIIRDSEADTQYF.

The gene calls are TRBV10-3 and TRBJ2-3; D is undetermined. The CDR3 is 12 residues long. The V gene's germline CDR1 is ENHRY and CDR2 SYGVKD. The V end lost 1 base, the J end lost 6 bases, and 5 bases lay between the germline ends. DNA of the CDR3: TGTGCCATCAGTGAGTGGGCGGATACGCAGTATTTT. Translation gives CAISEWADTQYF.

This clone was seen just once. V is TRBV7-8 and J is TRBJ2-3; TRBD2 aligns across 12 bases. Unmatched junction bases numbered 8, after V lost 8 bases and J lost 5 bases. Looked up from germline, CDR1 is SGHVS and CDR2 is FQNEAQ. The length of the CDR3 is 15 residues. The CDR3 region is CASSLAGGEGDTQYF. CDR3 DNA sequence: TGTGCCAGCTCCCTAGCGGGAGGGGAGGGAGATACGCAGTATTTT.

As DNA, the CDR3 is TGTGCCAGCAGCCACTGGCGGGAGGGAGCGAACACCGGGGAGCTGTTTTTT. It translates to CASSHWREGANTGELFF. The genes are TRBV3-1 (or the pseudogene TRBV3-2) and TRBJ2-2, with 9 positions matching TRBD2. The J segment lost 0 bases and the V segment lost 3 bases, leaving 5 bases of the junction unmatched. The germline CDR1 and CDR2 sequences are LGHDT and YNNKEL (reference sequence). The CDR3 length is 17 residues.

In its sample, this clone was seen once. This chain connects TRBV28 to TRBJ1-1; 10 bases fit TRBD1. Per the germline V gene, CDR1 is MDHEN and CDR2 is SYDVKM. Trimming cost V 8 bases and J 7 bases; bases outside gene matches: 4. The CDR3 consists of 12 residues. CDR3 protein: CASQTGGIEAFF. The DNA for the CDR3 is TGTGCCAGCCAGACAGGGGGCATTGAAGCTTTCTTT.

The chain employs TRBV19 and TRBJ1-5, with 7 positions matching TRBD1. The CDR3 runs to 15 residues. V shed 2 bases, J shed 5 bases, and the junction held 6 bases outside the gene matches. The germline CDR1 and CDR2 sequences are LNHDA and SQIVND (reference sequence). CDR3 nucleotides: TGTGCCAGTAGTATACTCGGACAGGTCGATCAGCCCCAGCATTTT. This codes for CASSILGQVDQPQHF.

The V and J genes are TRBV7-8 and TRBJ2-1; 9 nucleotides align to TRBD1. The CDR3 totals 13 residues. Germline CDR1 SGHVS, CDR2 FQNEAQ. Losses at the gene ends were 2 bases for V and 9 bases for J; bases not matched to a gene: 2. CDR3 sequence reads: CASSLRQGGEQFF. CDR3 nucleotide sequence: TGTGCCAGCAGCTTAAGACAGGGGGGTGAGCAGTTCTTC. Full variable domain (outside the CDR3, taken from reference TRBV7-8 and TRBJ2-1): GAGVSQSPRYKVAKRGQDVALRCDPISGHVSLFWYQQALGQGPEFLTYFQNEAQLDKSGLPSDRFFAERPEGSVSTLKIQRTQQEDSAVYLCASSLRQGGEQFFGPGTRLTVL.

The J gene is TRBJ2-1, the V gene TRBV5-8; the match to TRBD2 covers 8 bases. CDR3 length: 16 amino acids. J lost 4 bases, V lost 0 bases, and 6 bases had no gene match. The germline gives CDR1 SGHTS, CDR2 YDEGEE. DNA for the CDR3: TGTGCCAGCAGCTTGGGGTTAGCGGGAAGTTACAATGAGCAGTTCTTC. Translated, it gives CASSLGLAGSYNEQFF.

The chain is built from TRBV7-3 and TRBJ1-2, with 12 bases identical to TRBD1. V shed 5 bases and J 6 bases; nucleotides not matched to a gene: 1. The CDR3 has 13 residues. The germline V gene has CDR1 SGHTA and CDR2 FQGTGA. In DNA, the CDR3 is TGTGCCAGCAGCGGGACAGGGGGCGATGGCTACACCTTC. This gives the protein CASSGTGGDGYTF. The variable domain in full, with the rest retrieved from reference TRBV7-3 and TRBJ1-2, is GAGVSQTPSNKVTEKGKYVELRCDPISGHTALYWYRQSLGQGPEFLIYFQGTGAADDSGLPNDRFFAVRPEGSVSTLKIQRTERGDSAVYLCASSGTGGDGYTFGSGTRLTVV.

V is TRBV5-1 and J is TRBJ1-2; 7 positions agree with TRBD1. The CDR3 runs 16 residues. V was pared by 4 bases and J by 7 bases, with 16 bases of the junction left unmatched. Germline values: CDR1 SGHRS, CDR2 YFSETQ. CDR3 nucleotide sequence: TGCGCCAGCAGCCTAACTCCGGACAGGTCTCAGGGTGGCTACACCTTC. Protein sequence: CASSLTPDRSQGGYTF.

This clone was observed once. The V gene is TRBV14, the J gene TRBJ2-2; D is undetermined. V was clipped by 0 bases and J by 6 bases, with 11 bases between them. CDR1 is SGHDN, CDR2 FVKESK, per germline. CDR3 length: 15 residues. CDR3 residues: CASSQDVLSAGELFF. The CDR3 DNA reads as TGTGCCAGCAGCCAAGATGTTTTATCCGCCGGGGAGCTGTTTTTT.

This clone was seen only once. This chain connects TRBV27 to TRBJ2-1; D uncertain. Between the trimmed V and J ends, which lost 6 bases and 7 bases, there was a span of 28 bases. This CDR3 comprises 18 residues. Germline-derived CDR1 and CDR2 are MNHEY and SMNVEV (reference sequence). CDR3 loop: CASRSRSGGLAKRNEQFF. CDR3 DNA sequence: TGTGCCAGCAGATCTAGGTCCGGTGGGTTAGCAAAAAGGAATGAGCAGTTCTTC.

The rearrangement joins TRBV5-4 to TRBJ2-5; 13 nucleotides line up with TRBD2. V shed 5 bases, J shed 2 bases, and the junction held 9 bases outside the gene matches. The length of the CDR3 is 17 residues. Per germline, CDR1 SGHNT and CDR2 YYREEE (reference sequence). CDR3 coding DNA: TGTGCCAGCAGTACCGGACTAGCGGGAGCCGTACAAGAGACCCAGTACTTC. This translates into CASSTGLAGAVQETQYF.

V usage is TRBV7-2 and J usage is TRBJ1-6; possible D gene TRBD1, 6 bases. V lost 6 bases and J 8 bases, leaving 23 bases between the germline ends. Germline CDR1 is SGHTA and CDR2 is FQGNSA. The CDR3 has 17 residues. The CDR3 bases are TGTGCCAGCAGACAAAACCGGGGGGGGGCCGGAGATTCACCCCTCCACTTT. Amino acids: CASRQNRGGAGDSPLHF.

The chain joins TRBV19 to TRBJ1-1; 9 bases fit TRBD1. The germline V gene encodes CDR1 LNHDA and CDR2 SQIVND (reference sequence). With 5 bases clipped from V and 7 bases from J, the junction kept 8 bases outside the gene matches. The CDR3 has 14 amino acids. The CDR3 DNA reads as TGTGCCAGTAGTGCTACAGGGGGCAAGAATGAAGCTTTCTTT. Amino acids: CASSATGGKNEAFF.

This clone occurred a few times. V is TRBV19 and J is TRBJ1-6; TRBD1 matches at 7 bases. V was pared by 4 bases and J by 9 bases, with 3 bases of the junction left unmatched. The germline CDR1 and CDR2 sequences are LNHDA and SQIVND (reference sequence). The CDR3 is 13 residues long. CDR3 sequence reads: CASSNDRASPLHF. The CDR3 DNA is TGTGCCAGTAGTAATGACAGGGCTTCACCCCTCCACTTT.

The chain uses TRBV19 and TRBJ1-5, with 9 nucleotides matching TRBD1. This CDR3 comprises 15 residues. The V segment lost 4 bases and the J segment 5 bases; nucleotides outside the gene matches: 6. Germline values: CDR1 LNHDA, CDR2 SQIVND (reference sequence). CDR3 sequence (DNA): TGTGCCAGTAGTACCGGGACAGGGTATTATCAGCCCCAGCATTTT. Translation gives CASSTGTGYYQPQHF.

This clone was counted once. The chain recombines TRBV7-3 with TRBJ2-7; possibly TRBD1 for D (5 bases). Germline assignment: CDR1 SGHTA and CDR2 FQGTGA. Trimming left V 1 base short and J 4 bases short, with 17 bases between. CDR3 length: 16 amino acids. This chain's CDR3 is CASSLRPGLEIYEQYF. The CDR3 DNA reads TGTGCCAGCAGCTTAAGACCAGGGTTAGAGATTTACGAGCAGTACTTC.